This T cell receptor (beta chain) was profiled in a study of early T cells in non-severe SARS-CoV-2 infection. Trimming pared 5 bases from V and 1 base from J, leaving 14 bases between. This CDR3 is 15 amino acids long. Germline V gene data show CDR1 as MDHEN and CDR2 as SYDVKM. This clonotype occurred many times. MiXCR was run by TCRdb on the 5' RACE reads, yielding one entry per CDR3 protein. Of roughly 51,000 distinct CDR3 sequences listed, under 7.5% were seen once; the top ten hold less than 5%. The origin of this receptor is an adult who was a healthcare worker with PCR-confirmed SARS-CoV-2 infection or an uninfected control (not recorded which). Material: whole blood. This chain joins TRBV28 and TRBJ1-1; D is unresolved. The CDR3 here is CASSPMGTSNTEAFF. The CDR3 nucleotides read TGTGCCAGCAGTCCGATGGGCACATCGAACACTGAAGCTTTCTTT. Complete variable domain (other parts from reference TRBV28 and TRBJ1-1): DVKVTQSSRYLVKRTGEKVFLECVQDMDHENMFWYRQDPGLGLRLIYFSYDVKMKEKGDIPEGYSVSREKKERFSLILESASTNQTSMYLCASSPMGTSNTEAFFGQGTRLTVV.